This paragraph covers one T cell receptor beta chain sequence. Its antigen is not known. These data belong to a study of cytomegalovirus exposure and HLA in healthy donors. Overall study findings and caveats: High sensitivity and specificity were reportedly achieved when the classifier diagnosed cytomegalovirus status.

Use of 60 Vbeta and 13 Jbeta primers characterized the PCR. Source study methods: It was a later analysis that counted around 85 million unique TCR beta chains, of which roughly 11 million were shared. TCRdb's copy holds only in-frame clones and misses some; the assay was immunoSEQ multiplex PCR. V and J calls and clone size are copied from that table; D and trimming were computed from the DNA. The table has tens of thousands of clones, just over 85% seen once; the top ten hold about an eighth. V was pared by 3 bases and J by 5 bases, with 11 bases of the junction left unmatched. The CDR3 totals 18 residues. Germline lookup yields CDR1 LGHNA and CDR2 YSLEER. The donors, nominally healthy at sampling, likely had unrecorded immune exposures.

The chain couples TRBV4-3 to TRBJ2-2; 11 bases fit TRBD2. The clonotype was recovered from a woman in her thirties or forties in good health and CMV-seropositive. The sequenced sample consisted of PBMCs. The CDR3 nucleotides are TGCGCCAGCAGCCACGGGACTAGCGGAGCCACCGGGACCGGGGAGCTGTTTTTT. As protein: CASSHGTSGATGTGELFF.